A single sample gave rise to the 27 T cell receptor beta chains below, sequenced in a study of post-analysis software for immune sequencing data. Every TCR beta cDNA library bore unique molecular identifiers. TCRdb used MiXCR to reprocess the PCR reads, holding one entry per CDR3 protein. This table has fewer than 550,000 distinct CDR3 sequences, less than 40% appearing once. No antigen is known for these receptors. Study conclusions and caveats: Patients carried 4 or 5 TRBV segments more frequently than controls did, and TRBV5-6, TRBV5-1 and TRBV20-1 were among them.

Sequenced: blood. Receptor source: a girl younger than 18 with multiple sclerosis.

The V and J genes are TRBV9 and TRBJ1-4; no clear D. This CDR3 has 12 amino acids. Germline V gives CDR1 SGDLS, CDR2 YYNGEE. V lost 3 bases, J lost 4 bases, and 4 bases lay in between. The CDR3 coding sequence is TGTGCCAGCAGCGGTTATAATGAAAAACTGTTTTTT. This translates into CASSGYNEKLFF.

The rearrangement links TRBV5-1 to TRBJ1-2; D perhaps matches TRBD1 (6 bases). With 0 bases removed from V and 4 bases from J, the gap between germline ends came to 13 bases. Germline CDR1 is SGHRS and CDR2 is YFSETQ. The CDR3 loop spans 15 amino acids. This CDR3 is CASSLASRGLYGYTF. The CDR3 DNA sequence: TGCGCCAGCAGCTTGGCCTCCAGGGGACTCTATGGCTACACCTTC.

A few counts support this clonotype. The chain links TRBV3-1 to TRBJ2-1; maybe TRBD1 (6 bases). Germline lookup yields CDR1 LGHDT and CDR2 YNNKEL (reference sequence). The CDR3 runs 16 residues. V lost 0 bases and J lost 4, with 13 bases in between. CDR3: CASSQDPGDTYNEQFF. Here the CDR3 DNA reads TGTGCCAGCAGCCAAGATCCTGGGGACACTTACAATGAGCAGTTCTTC.

This chain links TRBV6-5 with TRBJ2-3, with 10 bases fitting TRBD2. The CDR3 runs 16 residues. Per the germline V gene, CDR1 is MNHEY and CDR2 is SVGAGI. Trimming cost V 6 bases and J 3 bases; bases outside gene matches: 9. As DNA, the CDR3 is TGTGCCAGCAGCAAACTAGCGGGGATTACTACAGATACGCAGTATTTT. Encoded protein: CASSKLAGITTDTQYF.

The chain uses TRBV5-4 and TRBJ2-5, with D perhaps TRBD1 (5 bases). Germline V CDR1 and CDR2: SGHNT, YYREEE (reference sequence). Trimming shortened V by 0 bases and J by 5 bases, and 20 bases separated the two germline ends. The CDR3 runs to 17 residues. The CDR3 spells CASSLDPEQVGMETQYF. The CDR3, as DNA: TGTGCCAGCAGCTTGGACCCCGAACAGGTCGGAATGGAGACCCAGTACTTC.

This chain links TRBV4-2 with TRBJ1-1; D uncertain. This CDR3 spans 16 amino acids. V lost 1 base, J lost 3 bases, and 15 bases lay in between. From germline, CDR1 is LGHNA and CDR2 YNFKEQ. The CDR3 loop reads CASSQVARRGDTEAFF. The DNA for the CDR3 is TGTGCCAGCAGCCAAGTGGCCCGTCGCGGGGACACTGAAGCTTTCTTT.

The V and J genes are TRBV7-2 and TRBJ2-1; no definite D call. The CDR3 extends over 13 amino acids. V was clipped by 1 base and J by 1 base, with 2 bases between them. Germline V gene data show CDR1 as SGHTA and CDR2 as FQGNSA. DNA for the CDR3: TGTGCCAGCAGCTTAGAATCCTACAATGAGCAGTTCTTC. Amino acids: CASSLESYNEQFF.

This clonotype came up a few times. The rearrangement uses TRBV6-1 and TRBJ1-2, with 7 bases aligning to TRBD1. V trimming: 3 bases; J trimming: 6 bases; junction bases outside the gene matches: 7. Germline V CDR1 and CDR2: MNHNS, SASEGT. The CDR3 totals 14 residues. CDR3 sequence reads: CASSDLQGIHGYTF. For the CDR3, the DNA is TGTGCCAGCAGTGATTTACAGGGGATCCATGGCTACACCTTC.

This chain joins TRBV6-5 and TRBJ2-3; the D gene could be TRBD1 or TRBD2 (6 bases each). The CDR3 length is 16 residues. V lost 0 bases and J 0 bases, leaving 10 bases between the germline ends. Germline lookup yields CDR1 MNHEY and CDR2 SVGAGI. The CDR3 DNA is TGTGCCAGCAGTTACTCTCGGGGGCAAAGCACAGATACGCAGTATTTT. Translating it yields CASSYSRGQSTDTQYF.

The chain combines TRBV3-1 with TRBJ2-1; TRBD2 agrees at 8 bases. With 0 bases clipped from V and 6 bases from J, the junction kept 4 bases outside the gene matches. Germline V gene data show CDR1 as LGHDT and CDR2 as YNNKEL (reference sequence). The CDR3 has 15 residues. DNA for the CDR3: TGTGCCAGCAGCCAAGATACCCTAGCGGGCAATGAGCAGTTCTTC. It specifies CASSQDTLAGNEQFF.

The sample holds many counts of this clonotype. The chain combines TRBV4-1 with TRBJ1-2; a possible D gene is TRBD1 (5 bases). Trimming shortened V by 1 base and J by 3 bases, and 9 bases separated the two germline ends. Germline-derived CDR1 and CDR2 are MGHRA and YSYEKL. This CDR3 has 14 amino acids. Here the CDR3 DNA reads TGCGCCAGCAGCCAAGTTGGGGGGGACTATGGCTACACCTTC. Translation gives CASSQVGGDYGYTF.

This chain links TRBV7-3 with TRBJ2-1; maybe TRBD1 (6 bases). Germline CDR1 and CDR2: SGHTA and FQGTGA. This CDR3 spans 15 amino acids. V was pared by 5 bases and J by 0 bases, with 11 bases between. CDR3 in amino acids: CASSPDRSSYNEQFF. The CDR3 region has the DNA TGTGCCAGCAGCCCTGACAGGAGCTCCTACAATGAGCAGTTCTTC.

The V gene is TRBV6-1, the J gene TRBJ2-5; the D gene is possibly TRBD1 (5 bases). Trimming removed 0 bases at V and 2 bases at J, with 7 bases between. Germline values: CDR1 MNHNS, CDR2 SASEGT. CDR3 length equals 14 residues. The CDR3 reads CASSEARVQETQYF. DNA of the CDR3: TGTGCCAGCAGTGAAGCCAGGGTTCAAGAGACCCAGTACTTC.

V usage is TRBV20-1 and J usage is TRBJ1-1, with D tentatively TRBD1 (6 bases). The CDR3 has 15 amino acids. The V gene lost 6 bases and the J gene lost 0 bases, with 17 bases spanning the gap. CDR1 and CDR2 (germline): DFQATT, SNEGSKA (reference sequence). This CDR3 is CSAGGVPGVNTEAFF. CDR3 DNA sequence: TGCAGTGCCGGGGGGGTCCCAGGGGTGAACACTGAAGCTTTCTTT.

The chain couples TRBV6-5 to TRBJ2-1; the D is unclear. The CDR3 runs to 11 residues. Germline-derived CDR1 and CDR2 are MNHEY and SVGAGI. V was clipped by 2 bases and J by 9 bases, with 5 bases between them. The CDR3, as DNA: TGTGCCAGCAGTTACCGGGCTGAGCAGTTCTTC. This codes for CASSYRAEQFF.

V is TRBV5-1 and J is TRBJ2-1; 7 bases fit TRBD2. Germline lookup yields CDR1 SGHRS and CDR2 YFSETQ. V shed 0 bases and J 9 bases; nucleotides not matched to a gene: 3. The CDR3 is 13 amino acids. The CDR3 protein is CASSLGLAAEQFF. The DNA of the CDR3 is TGCGCCAGCAGCTTGGGACTAGCAGCTGAGCAGTTCTTC. The variable domain in full, completed from reference TRBV5-1 and TRBJ2-1, reads KAGVTQTPRYLIKTRGQQVTLSCSPISGHRSVSWYQQTPGQGLQFLFEYFSETQRNKGNFPGRFSGRQFSNSRSEMNVSTLELGDSALYLCASSLGLAAEQFFGPGTRLTVL.

The rearrangement uses TRBV20-1 and TRBJ2-5; D is unresolved. Between the trimmed V and J ends, which lost 1 base and 8 bases, there was a span of 14 bases. Germline CDR1 reads DFQATT; CDR2 reads SNEGSKA (reference sequence). The CDR3 has 13 residues. The DNA for the CDR3 is TGCAGTGCTAGAGGGGGATCTCACCCAACCCAGTACTTC. It codes for CSARGGSHPTQYF.

The rearrangement uses TRBV29-1 and TRBJ1-1; a possible D gene is TRBD1 (6 bases). V shed 8 bases and J shed 6 bases, with 13 bases lying between them. The CDR3 sequence is 11 residues long. Germline V gene lookup returns CDR1 SQVTM and CDR2 ANQGSEA. The CDR3 here is CSSMGGAEAFF. DNA of the CDR3: TGCAGCTCTATGGGGGGCGCTGAAGCTTTCTTT.

The chain uses TRBV20-1 and TRBJ2-5, with D unclear. Judging by the DNA end, TRBJ2-7 fits better; the J call may be wrong. The CDR3 is made up of 14 amino acids. Germline CDR1 DFQATT, CDR2 SNEGSKA (reference sequence). This CDR3 is CSARDRESLYEQYF. DNA for the CDR3: TGCAGTGCTAGAGATCGAGAGTCACTTTACGAGCAGTACTTC.

This sequence joins TRBV12-3 or TRBV12-4 and TRBJ2-5, with 10 bases lining up with TRBD1. The ends lost 6 bases at V and 2 bases at J; junction bases unmatched: 6. This CDR3 comprises 15 residues. The CDR3, as DNA: TGTGCCAGCAGCCGGGACAGGGGAGGGCAAGAGACCCAGTACTTC. This translates into CASSRDRGGQETQYF.

The V call is TRBV7-7, the J call TRBJ2-3; no definite D call. Germline CDR1 is SSHAT and CDR2 is FNYEAQ (reference sequence). V was shortened by 5 bases and J by 5 bases, with 11 bases between the two germline ends. The CDR3 spans 13 residues. This chain's CDR3 is CASSPKMRDTQYF. In DNA form, the CDR3 reads TGTGCCAGCAGCCCAAAAATGAGAGATACGCAGTATTTT.

This chain connects TRBV3-1 to TRBJ2-3; possibly TRBD2 for D (6 bases). V lost 3 bases, J lost 4 bases, and 8 bases lay in between. Germline V gene sequence: CDR1 LGHDT, CDR2 YNNKEL (reference sequence). This CDR3 region has 13 residues. This CDR3 is CASSQGLADTQYF. CDR3 coding DNA: TGTGCCAGCAGCCAGGGACTGGCAGATACGCAGTATTTT.

This clonotype was counted a single time. The genes are TRBV7-2 and TRBJ1-2, with a possible D match to TRBD1 (6 bases). V lost 5 bases and J 6 bases, leaving 16 bases between the germline ends. CDR1 and CDR2 (germline): SGHTA, FQGNSA. The CDR3 is made up of 14 amino acids. Here the CDR3 DNA reads TGTGCCAGCAGCCCCCCTTGGGGGCATAATGGCTACACCTTC. Translating it yields CASSPPWGHNGYTF.

The chain joins TRBV7-6 to TRBJ1-6, with D possibly matching TRBD1 (5 bases). The germline gives CDR1 SGHVS, CDR2 FNYEAQ. Trimming removed 2 bases from V and 10 bases from J, with 15 bases in between. The length of the CDR3 is 15 residues. The CDR3 reads CASSLNRDPGSPLHF. The CDR3 DNA reads TGTGCCAGCAGCTTAAACCGGGACCCGGGATCACCCCTCCACTTT.

This clonotype showed up just a few times. The V gene is TRBV10-3, the J gene TRBJ1-2; tentative D call: TRBD1 (5 bases). V was shortened by 7 bases and J by 0 bases, with 12 bases between the two germline ends. The CDR3 loop spans 14 amino acids. Germline CDR1 ENHRY, CDR2 SYGVKD. The CDR3 DNA reads TGTGCCATCACCAGACAGTTATCTAACTATGGCTACACCTTC. It yields the protein CAITRQLSNYGYTF.

This clonotype has a handful of counts. The chain recombines TRBV19 with TRBJ1-5, with TRBD1 matching over 7 bases. Germline CDR1 is LNHDA and CDR2 is SQIVND (reference sequence). The junction had 7 bases not matched to a gene; V was cut back by 4 bases and J by 4 bases. CDR3 length: 15 amino acids. The CDR3 DNA reads as TGTGCCAGTAGTACCTCCGGGACAGAGAATCAGCCCCAGCATTTT. This encodes CASSTSGTENQPQHF.

V is TRBV5-5 and J is TRBJ2-7; D might be TRBD2 (5 bases). The germline gives CDR1 SGHKS, CDR2 YYEKEE (reference sequence). The ends were cut back, 2 bases at V and 5 bases at J, with 17 bases in the middle. The CDR3 consists of 15 residues. This chain's CDR3 is CASSLSWRFEHEQYF. DNA of the CDR3: TGTGCCAGCAGCTTATCGTGGAGGTTCGAGCACGAGCAGTACTTC.